The rows below give T cell receptor beta chains drawn from one sample of a study of blood T cells in healthy people across ages. In TCRdb, the 5' RACE reads were re-called with MiXCR into one record per CDR3 protein. There are around 800,000 distinct CDR3 sequences in the sample; 62% occur only once, and roughly a quarter lies in the top ten. The specimen was blood. These receptors were obtained from a man aged 25-45 years in good health. Each CDR3 is given with its conserved first and last residue. The D gene is left open where the match is weak. The size of a clone is reported for some rows only, either as once, few or many, or as a class for expanded clones.

TRBJ2-3 TRBV10-3 NA NA CAISEGGGTDTQYF TGTGCCATCAGTGAGGGCGGGGGCACAGATACGCAGTATTTT
TRBJ2-1 TRBV27 few NA CASSLGRGSLNEQFF TGTGCCAGCAGTTTAGGAAGGGGCTCCCTCAATGAGCAGTTCTTC
TRBJ2-7 TRBV5-1 few TRBD2 CASRSTSGGLSSYEQYF TGCGCCAGCAGGTCTACTAGCGGGGGGCTGAGCTCCTACGAGCAGTACTTC
TRBJ2-7 TRBV5-4 NA NA CASSLIGAQGYEQYF TGTGCCAGCAGCTTGATCGGGGCCCAGGGCTACGAGCAGTACTTC
TRBJ2-5 TRBV2 NA NA CASSEAFRDPAQQYF TGTGCCAGCAGTGAAGCGTTCAGGGACCCCGCTCAGCAGTACTTC
TRBJ2-7 TRBV2 NA TRBD2 CASSESAGDPYEQYF TGTGCCAGCAGTGAATCCGCGGGGGATCCCTACGAGCAGTACTTC
TRBJ2-1 TRBV20-1 NA TRBD2 CSVRAPSGGWQFF TGCAGTGTTAGAGCCCCTAGCGGGGGCTGGCAGTTCTTC
TRBJ2-3 TRBV3-1 few TRBD1 CASSHVGAGQGYSDTQYF TGTGCCAGCAGCCACGTCGGCGCGGGACAGGGGTATTCAGATACGCAGTATTTT
TRBJ1-2 TRBV12-3/TRBV12-4 NA NA CASRRRDINYGYTF TGTGCCAGCAGGCGTCGGGACATTAACTATGGCTACACCTTC
TRBJ1-5 TRBV12-3/TRBV12-4 NA TRBD1 CASSFTSGQGANRNNQPQHF TGTGCCAGCAGTTTCACCTCGGGACAGGGGGCTAATCGAAACAATCAGCCCCAGCATTTT
TRBJ2-7 TRBV29-1 NA NA CSVGSREQYF TGCAGCGTTGGCAGCCGGGAGCAGTACTTC
TRBJ2-7 TRBV10-3 NA TRBD2 CAIMKAGDSYEQYF TGTGCCATCATGAAGGCGGGGGACTCCTACGAGCAGTACTTC
TRBJ2-1 TRBV24-1 once NA CATSDLGTEQFF TGTGCCACCAGTGATTTGGGTACTGAGCAGTTCTTC
TRBJ2-5 TRBV12-3/TRBV12-4 once NA CASRRLSSPQETQYF TGTGCCAGCAGACGCTTATCCTCTCCCCAAGAGACCCAGTACTTC
TRBJ2-3 TRBV7-9 NA NA CASKGGVQYF TGTGCTTCGAAGGGGGGTGTGCAGTATTTT
TRBJ2-1 TRBV3-1 few NA CASSQVARGAQMGNEQFF TGTGCCAGCAGCCAAGTTGCGAGGGGGGCTCAAATGGGCAATGAGCAGTTCTTC
TRBJ2-1 TRBV24-1 NA TRBD2 CATSDPSLAGGLSSYNEQFF TGTGCCACCAGTGACCCGTCTCTAGCGGGGGGCCTGAGCTCCTACAATGAGCAGTTCTTC